One and the same sample provided the 28 T cell receptor beta chains below, sequenced in a study of shared clonotypes between healthy human individuals. Assay: immunoSEQ multiplex PCR; the TCRdb copy retains only in-frame clones and omits some. The data hold around 1.6 million clones, with 95% to 99% observed a single time. Sequenced sample: naive CD4+ T cells sorted from blood. The subset here: CD45RA+ positively selected. The source is a man aged 30-40 years in good health.

This chain uses TRBV7-2 with TRBJ2-1; the match to TRBD2 covers 7 bases. The CDR3 has 14 residues. Per germline, CDR1 SGHTA and CDR2 FQGNSA. V lost 5 bases and J lost 5; bases outside the gene matches: 6. This CDR3 is CASSPVLADNEQFF. The CDR3 nucleotides are TGTGCCAGCAGCCCCGTTCTAGCGGACAATGAGCAGTTCTTC.

This chain uses TRBV29-1 with TRBJ1-2; a possible D gene is TRBD1 (5 bases). The CDR3 loop spans 13 amino acids. Germline loops: CDR1 SQVTM, CDR2 ANQGSEA. Trimming shortened V by 5 bases and J by 8 bases, and 18 bases separated the two germline ends. The CDR3 nucleotides are TGCAGCGTTAAAGGGGTATCCCTTGGGGGCTACACCTTC. Its protein product is CSVKGVSLGGYTF.

The genes are TRBV15 and TRBJ1-1; D gene unclear. Trimming left V 2 bases short and J 7 bases short, with 8 bases between. Germline lookup yields CDR1 LNHNV and CDR2 YYDKDF (reference sequence). The CDR3 contains 12 residues. CDR3 region: CATSRPGLEAFF. In DNA, the CDR3 is TGTGCCACCAGCAGACCCGGGCTTGAAGCTTTCTTT.

The chain employs TRBV7-9 and TRBJ2-1, with D hard to call. Per germline, CDR1 SEHNR and CDR2 FQNEAQ (reference sequence). This CDR3 region has 14 residues. The ends were cut back, 5 bases at V and 5 bases at J, with 13 bases in the middle. The CDR3 loop reads CASSPLGRNNEQFF. The CDR3 DNA reads TGTGCCAGCAGCCCCCTCGGGCGGAACAATGAGCAGTTCTTC.

The chain combines TRBV19 with TRBJ1-5; a weak D match, TRBD1 (6 bases). Trimming pared 3 bases from V and 2 bases from J, leaving 11 bases between. The CDR3 length is 15 residues. Germline V lookup: CDR1 LNHDA, CDR2 SQIVND (reference sequence). CDR3 sequence reads: CASSIAGAGNQPQHF. CDR3 coding DNA: TGTGCCAGTAGTATCGCAGGGGCGGGCAATCAGCCCCAGCATTTT.

The genes are TRBV15 and TRBJ2-7; 9 bases map to TRBD1. After removal of 0 bases from V and 0 bases from J, the junction contained 9 bases not matched to a gene. Per germline, CDR1 LNHNV and CDR2 YYDKDF (reference sequence). The CDR3 has 18 amino acids. The CDR3 sequence is CATSRDTPGTGSSYEQYF. For the CDR3, the DNA is TGTGCCACCAGCAGAGATACCCCCGGGACAGGGAGCTCCTACGAGCAGTACTTC.

J is TRBJ2-1 and V is TRBV5-4, with 10 nucleotides matching TRBD2. Trimming cost V 5 bases and J 2 bases; bases outside gene matches: 4. CDR3 length equals 15 residues. Germline values: CDR1 SGHNT, CDR2 YYREEE (reference sequence). The CDR3 region is CASRDLAGAYNEQFF. DNA for the CDR3: TGTGCCAGCAGAGATCTAGCGGGGGCCTACAATGAGCAGTTCTTC.

This chain connects TRBV4-1 to TRBJ2-7; a possible D gene is TRBD1 (5 bases). V lost 3 bases, J lost 3 bases, and 15 bases lay in between. The CDR3 contains 15 residues. The V gene's germline CDR1 is MGHRA and CDR2 YSYEKL. The DNA for the CDR3 is TGCGCCAGCAGCCACGGCTCCCTCAGGGTCTACGAGCAGTACTTC. Translating gives CASSHGSLRVYEQYF.

This clone was seen only once. The V gene is TRBV6-5, the J gene TRBJ2-7; 8 bases fit TRBD2. The CDR3 runs to 14 residues. V shed 8 bases, J shed 3 bases, and the junction held 9 bases outside the gene matches. The germline CDR1 and CDR2 sequences are MNHEY and SVGAGI. The CDR3 DNA follows: TGTGCCAGCTCGCTAGCGGGTCTTAGCTACGAGCAGTACTTC. Translated, it gives CASSLAGLSYEQYF.

This clone was picked up one time. This rearrangement joins TRBV28 to TRBJ1-5, with D tentatively TRBD1 (5 bases). V was clipped by 4 bases and J by 10 bases, with 8 bases between them. Germline V gene lookup returns CDR1 MDHEN and CDR2 SYDVKM. The CDR3 contains 11 residues. CDR3 protein: CASSSRTPQHF. The CDR3 DNA sequence: TGTGCCAGCAGTTCCCGGACACCCCAGCATTTT.

This chain uses TRBV20-1 with TRBJ2-1; tentative D call: TRBD2 (6 bases). The CDR3 has 11 amino acids. Germline CDR1 and CDR2: DFQATT and SNEGSKA (reference sequence). V lost 4 bases and J 16 bases, leaving 17 bases between the germline ends. The DNA for the CDR3 is TGCAGTGCTACCGCAACCGCGGGGTTATTCTTC. This codes for CSATATAGLFF.

The chain links TRBV5-6 to TRBJ2-3; 7 bases are shared with TRBD1. The V segment lost 4 bases and the J segment 0 bases; nucleotides outside the gene matches: 5. The CDR3 spans 15 residues. In germline, CDR1 is SGHDT, CDR2 YYEEEE. For the CDR3, the DNA is TGTGCCAGCAGCGCCGACAGGGTTAGCACAGATACGCAGTATTTT. It codes for CASSADRVSTDTQYF.

The chain links TRBV27 to TRBJ1-4; tentatively, D is TRBD1 (6 bases). The ends were cut back, 5 bases at V and 0 bases at J, with 13 bases in the middle. The CDR3 is 16 residues long. The germline CDR1 and CDR2 sequences are MNHEY and SMNVEV (reference sequence). CDR3 DNA: TGTGCCAGCAGTCCACAGGGCAGCCCAACTAATGAAAAACTGTTTTTT. This codes for CASSPQGSPTNEKLFF.

This clone was seen only once. The chain is built from TRBV9 and TRBJ2-1; possible D gene TRBD1, 5 bases. This CDR3 comprises 16 residues. In germline, CDR1 is SGDLS, CDR2 YYNGEE. The ends were cut back, 0 bases at V and 6 bases at J, with 16 bases in the middle. The CDR3 loop reads CASSVAGNSPSNEQFF. For the CDR3, the DNA is TGTGCCAGCAGCGTAGCAGGGAACAGCCCTAGCAATGAGCAGTTCTTC.

This rearrangement joins TRBV19 to TRBJ2-7, with a possible D match to TRBD1 (6 bases). Trimming pared 4 bases from V and 2 bases from J, leaving 15 bases between. This CDR3 comprises 15 residues. Per the germline V gene, CDR1 is LNHDA and CDR2 is SQIVND (reference sequence). In DNA, the CDR3 is TGTGCCAGTAGTAATACAGGGCTGGGGCCCTACGAGCAGTACTTC. Translating it yields CASSNTGLGPYEQYF.

V and J are TRBV11-2 and TRBJ2-7; TRBD1 agrees at 9 bases. V trimming: 5 bases; J trimming: 5 bases; junction bases outside the gene matches: 13. The CDR3 is 16 amino acids. Looked up from germline, CDR1 is SGHAT and CDR2 is FQNNGV. CDR3 loop: CASSTYRGRSLHEQYF. The DNA for the CDR3 is TGTGCCAGCAGCACGTACAGGGGGCGCAGCCTCCACGAGCAGTACTTC.

This chain links TRBV6-1 with TRBJ2-7; 10 positions match TRBD2. Germline lookup yields CDR1 MNHNS and CDR2 SASEGT. V lost 4 bases and J lost 4; bases outside the gene matches: 4. The length of the CDR3 is 14 residues. CDR3 coding DNA: TGTGCCAGCAGTGTCAGCGGGAGGGCTTACGAGCAGTACTTC. This sequence encodes CASSVSGRAYEQYF.

The rearrangement joins TRBV27 to TRBJ1-2; D possibly corresponds to TRBD1 (6 bases). The CDR3 sequence is 14 residues long. Germline CDR1 is MNHEY and CDR2 is SMNVEV (reference sequence). V was pared by 6 bases and J by 2 bases, with 13 bases between. In DNA form, the CDR3 reads TGTGCCAGCAGCCCGGTCCAGGGGAACTATGGCTACACCTTC. This translates into CASSPVQGNYGYTF.

This chain uses TRBV6-5 with TRBJ1-4, with D tentatively TRBD1 (5 bases). The CDR3 length is 14 residues. Germline CDR1 is MNHEY and CDR2 is SVGAGI. V was trimmed by 10 bases and J by 0 bases, leaving 12 bases between them. The CDR3 loop reads CATRRGATNEKLFF. The CDR3 bases are TGTGCCACCAGGCGGGGCGCAACTAATGAAAAACTGTTTTTT.

The CDR3, as DNA: TGTGCCAGCAGCTTGTTCCCCGGGACAGGGAGTGAAAAACTGTTTTTT. Translated, it gives CASSLFPGTGSEKLFF. The chain recombines TRBV5-5 with TRBJ1-4; TRBD1 matches at 9 bases. Germline lookup yields CDR1 SGHKS and CDR2 YYEKEE (reference sequence). V dropped 1 base and J dropped 7; count of bases not matched to a gene: 8. This CDR3 is built from 16 residues.

The chain carries TRBV5-1 and TRBJ2-4; no clear D gene. The CDR3 has 13 residues. Looked up from germline, CDR1 is SGHRS and CDR2 is YFSETQ. V dropped 1 base and J dropped 10 bases, with 12 bases sitting between them. The CDR3 bases are TGCGCCAGCAGCTTGTCGTATCTGGGGATTCAGTACTTC. Translated, it gives CASSLSYLGIQYF.

V gene TRBV7-9 combines with J gene TRBJ2-3, with 8 bases lining up with TRBD1. Germline CDR1 is SEHNR and CDR2 is FQNEAQ (reference sequence). The CDR3 contains 14 residues. With 4 bases clipped from V and 4 bases from J, the junction kept 4 bases outside the gene matches. The CDR3: CASSWTGSADTQYF. The CDR3 DNA follows: TGTGCCAGCAGCTGGACAGGGTCTGCAGATACGCAGTATTTT.

The chain is built from TRBV27 and TRBJ2-7; the match to TRBD1 covers 7 bases. Germline V gene data show CDR1 as MNHEY and CDR2 as SMNVEV (reference sequence). V dropped 5 bases and J dropped 4; count of bases not matched to a gene: 8. The length of the CDR3 is 14 residues. CDR3 nucleotide sequence: TGTGCCAGCAGTCCCACGGGACAGAGATACGAGCAGTACTTC. It translates to CASSPTGQRYEQYF.

The rearrangement links TRBV14 to TRBJ1-1; TRBD1 might be the D (5 bases). The CDR3 length is 14 residues. Trimming shortened V by 2 bases and J by 5 bases, and 12 bases separated the two germline ends. Germline assignment: CDR1 SGHDN and CDR2 FVKESK. CDR3 in amino acids: CASSQSPGRTEAFF. The CDR3 nucleotides read TGTGCCAGCAGCCAAAGTCCGGGACGTACTGAAGCTTTCTTT. The whole variable domain, remainder taken from reference TRBV14 and TRBJ1-1, is EAGVTQFPSHSVIEKGQTVTLRCDPISGHDNLYWYRRVMGKEIKFLLHFVKESKQDESGMPNNRFLAERTGGTYSTLKVQPAELEDSGVYFCASSQSPGRTEAFFGQGTRLTVV.

Details on this clone: The same CDR3 is also encoded by other DNA sequences in this sample. The J gene is TRBJ1-2, the V gene TRBV9; D not resolved. This CDR3 has 13 residues. Germline loops: CDR1 SGDLS, CDR2 YYNGEE. V lost 0 bases, J lost 5 bases, and 8 bases lay in between. Here the CDR3 reads CASSVEPLYGYTF. The CDR3 DNA is TGTGCCAGCAGCGTAGAACCCTTGTATGGCTACACCTTC.

A word on this clone: The identical CDR3 is also encoded by other nucleotide sequences in the sample. This chain uses TRBV28 with TRBJ1-4; no clear D. The CDR3 runs 15 residues. The V end was cut by 2 bases, the J end by 0 bases, with 7 bases between. The germline gives CDR1 MDHEN, CDR2 SYDVKM. The CDR3 DNA follows: TGTGCCAGCAGTTTAGGGTCTGCAACTAATGAAAAACTGTTTTTT. Translated, it gives CASSLGSATNEKLFF.

Concerning this clone: One junction end does not reproduce the germline sequence, and a read error may be involved. The V call is TRBV28, the J call TRBJ2-3; no clear D gene. This CDR3 comprises 14 residues. The germline CDR1 and CDR2 sequences are MDHEN and SYDVKM. The chain's CDR3 is CASSFRGRTNTQYF. The CDR3 bases are TGTGCCAGCAGTTTTCGTGGACGCACAAATACGCAGTATTTT.

The chain employs TRBV5-4 and TRBJ2-2; TRBD2 is a possible D gene (6 bases). Trimming removed 2 bases at V and 5 bases at J, with 13 bases between. The CDR3 contains 15 residues. Germline-derived CDR1 and CDR2 are SGHNT and YYREEE (reference sequence). The CDR3 region has the DNA TGTGCCAGCAGCTTCGGGGGAGTGAGTACCGGGGAGCTGTTTTTT. Its protein product is CASSFGGVSTGELFF.